This T cell receptor (beta chain) was found in a study of cytomegalovirus exposure and HLA in healthy donors. Overall study findings and caveats: Being productive about 87% or about 30% of the time was typical of most TCR beta V segments in an earlier analysis.

As to this clone: Antigen: not known.

The PCR was carried out with 60 Vbeta primers and 13 Jbeta primers. Sequenced by immunoSEQ multiplex PCR; TCRdb stores in-frame clones only, minus some. Of more than 100,000 clones listed, around four fifths are singletons. Germline-derived CDR1 and CDR2 are LGHNA and YSLEER. V lost 1 base and J 1 base, leaving 4 bases between the germline ends. CDR3 length equals 13 residues. The sequenced sample consisted of PBMCs. This chain joins TRBV4-3 and TRBJ1-1; D is unresolved. This TCR derives from a woman in her forties in good health and CMV-seronegative. In nucleotides, the CDR3 is TGCGCCAGCAGCCAAGGCAGGAACACTGAAGCTTTCTTT. It specifies CASSQGRNTEAFF.